Below, 26 T cell receptor beta chains from the same sample are listed, as sequenced in a study of blood T cell repertoires in COVID-19 (dated by TCRdb to 2018 to 2021). Library preparation employed the immunoSEQ multiplex PCR assay. This immuneACCESS table, as held by TCRdb, lists in-frame sequences with V and J called but not all clones. Of the missing ones, under half trace to an unresolved V gene in checked studies; the others have no known cause. In this sample the table shows tens of thousands of clones, approximately 88% of which occur a single time. About 5.2% of the sample is taken by the ten largest. Input material: peripheral blood. These receptors originate from a man aged 55 to 69 with acute or convalescent COVID-19.

This rearrangement joins TRBV2 to TRBJ2-3; TRBD2 agrees at 9 bases. The V and J ends lost 0 bases and 1 base, in that order; junction bases with no gene match: 2. This CDR3 comprises 16 residues. Germline CDR1 is SNHLY and CDR2 is FYNNEI. Written as DNA, the CDR3 is TGTGCCAGCAGTGAAGCGGCGGGGGGGGGCACAGATACGCAGTATTTT. Amino acids: CASSEAAGGGTDTQYF.

The V and J genes are TRBV3-1 (or the pseudogene TRBV3-2) and TRBJ1-4; 10 nucleotides agree with TRBD1. This CDR3 comprises 14 residues. Germline values: CDR1 LGHDT, CDR2 YNNKEL (reference sequence). V dropped 3 bases and J dropped 8; count of bases not matched to a gene: 3. This CDR3 is CASSQPGQGEKLFF. The CDR3, as DNA: TGTGCCAGCAGCCAGCCGGGACAGGGGGAAAAACTGTTTTTT.

The table lists this clone with a count of one. This sequence joins TRBV5-1 and TRBJ2-5; possible D gene TRBD2, 6 bases. In germline, CDR1 is SGHRS, CDR2 YFSETQ. This CDR3 contains 18 residues. Between the trimmed V and J ends, which lost 9 bases and 5 bases, there was a span of 32 bases. CDR3 nucleotide sequence: TGCGCCAATAGCTTAGGGACTGCTAAGGCGGCTAGCCGGGAGACCCAGTACTTC. It encodes CANSLGTAKAASRETQYF.

V gene TRBV4-3 combines with J gene TRBJ2-3, with 11 positions matching TRBD1. Germline trimming cut 3 bases from V and 11 bases from J; bases unmatched to any gene: 10. CDR1 is LGHNA and CDR2 is YSLEER in the germline V gene. The CDR3 totals 15 residues. The CDR3 DNA sequence: TGCGCCAGCAGCCAGGAAGGACAGGGGGCCCGGGGGCAGTATTTT. Its protein product is CASSQEGQGARGQYF.

The chain links TRBV19 to TRBJ1-3; tentative D call: TRBD1 (5 bases). Germline CDR1 and CDR2: LNHDA and SQIVND (reference sequence). The CDR3 runs 15 residues. V shed 10 bases and J shed 0 bases, with 16 bases lying between them. The CDR3 sequence: CATQTDNNSGNTIYF. The CDR3 bases are TGTGCCACTCAAACGGACAATAACTCTGGAAACACCATATATTTT.

The rearrangement links TRBV6-5 to TRBJ1-5; 10 nucleotides align to TRBD1. The V gene end was trimmed by 0 bases and the J gene end by 4 bases; junction bases not matched to a gene: 0. This CDR3 spans 15 amino acids. Per germline, CDR1 MNHEY and CDR2 SVGAGI. The CDR3 here is CASSYSGQGNQPQHF. CDR3 bases: TGTGCCAGCAGTTACTCGGGACAGGGGAATCAGCCCCAGCATTTT.

This chain uses TRBV11-2 with TRBJ2-3; D is perhaps TRBD2 (6 bases). V lost 6 bases and J lost 8, with 12 bases in between. The CDR3 is 12 residues long. The germline V gene encodes CDR1 SGHAT and CDR2 FQNNGV. The DNA for the CDR3 is TGTGCCAGCAGTCTGGCGCGGGGTACGCAGTATTTT. Its protein product is CASSLARGTQYF. Full variable domain (rest looked up from reference TRBV11-2 and TRBJ2-3): EAGVAQSPRYKIIEKRQSVAFWCNPISGHATLYWYQQILGQGPKLLIQFQNNGVVDDSQLPKDRFSAERLKGVDSTLKIQPAKLEDSAVYLCASSLARGTQYFGPGTRLTVL.

The CDR3 protein is CASSLDGAGVPYNEQFF. In DNA form, the CDR3 reads TGTGCCAGCAGCTTAGACGGAGCGGGAGTTCCCTACAATGAGCAGTTCTTC. The chain uses TRBV7-2 and TRBJ2-1; TRBD2 aligns across 8 bases. This CDR3 spans 17 amino acids. V trimming: 1 base; J trimming: 2 bases; junction bases outside the gene matches: 7. Germline CDR1 is SGHTA and CDR2 is FQGNSA.

The chain is built from TRBV15 and TRBJ1-5; D possibly corresponds to TRBD1 (5 bases). The CDR3 is 14 residues long. Trimming took off 7 bases at V and 4 bases at J, with 14 bases between the two ends. CDR1 is LNHNV and CDR2 is YYDKDF in the germline V gene (reference sequence). CDR3 nucleotide sequence: TGTGCCACCACCAAAAGCCCAGGGAATCAGCCCCAGCATTTT. Amino acid sequence: CATTKSPGNQPQHF.

The sample holds one count of this clone. The J gene is TRBJ1-5, the V gene TRBV30, with D perhaps matching TRBD1 (6 bases). The CDR3 consists of 12 residues. Trimming removed 4 bases from V and 4 bases from J, with 8 bases in between. Germline-derived CDR1 and CDR2 are GTSNPN and SVGIG (reference sequence). In nucleotides, the CDR3 is TGTGCCTGGACGCAGGGGAATCAGCCCCAGCATTTT. This codes for CAWTQGNQPQHF. Together with reference TRBV30 and TRBJ1-5, the CDR3 gives the full variable domain: SQTIHQWPATLVQPVGSPLSLECTVEGTSNPNLYWYRQAAGRGLQLLFYSVGIGQISSEVPQNLSASRPQDRQFILSSKKLLLSDSGFYLCAWTQGNQPQHFGDGTRLSIL.

This clone was found once. V is TRBV12-5 and J is TRBJ2-1; tentative D call: TRBD2 (5 bases). The ends were cut back, 3 bases at V and 10 bases at J, with 13 bases in the middle. The germline gives CDR1 LGHNT, CDR2 FRNRAP. This CDR3 is built from 13 residues. The CDR3 region has the DNA TGTGCTAGTGGTTTTTCGGACTTGAGAGAGCAGTTCTTC. The encoded protein is CASGFSDLREQFF.

V usage is TRBV6-5 and J usage is TRBJ1-3, with a weak D call TRBD1 (5 bases). V was shortened by 7 bases and J by 0 bases, with 10 bases between the two germline ends. Germline CDR1 is MNHEY and CDR2 is SVGAGI. This CDR3 spans 14 amino acids. CDR3 protein: CASKLQVSGNTIYF. CDR3 sequence (DNA): TGTGCCAGCAAACTACAGGTCTCTGGAAACACCATATATTTT.

This chain uses TRBV14 with TRBJ1-6; no clear D. The V end was cut by 6 bases, the J end by 7 bases, with 10 bases between. The CDR3 totals 13 residues. The germline CDR1 and CDR2 sequences are SGHDN and FVKESK. The CDR3 here is CASSPFGNSPLHF. CDR3 DNA sequence: TGTGCCAGCAGTCCCTTCGGGAATTCACCCCTCCACTTT.

The chain joins TRBV5-1 to TRBJ2-6; weak D call: TRBD2 (5 bases). Trimming pared 0 bases from V and 0 bases from J, leaving 7 bases between. The germline V gene has CDR1 SGHRS and CDR2 YFSETQ. This CDR3 has 16 residues. The DNA of the CDR3 is TGCGCCAGCAGCTTGGCCGGGAACTCTGGGGCCAACGTCCTGACTTTC. Translation: CASSLAGNSGANVLTF.

In regard to this clone: One end of the junction is discordant with germline, which a read error may explain. This chain uses TRBV30 with TRBJ1-3; TRBD1 might be the D (6 bases). CDR1 is GTSNPN, CDR2 SVGIG, per germline (reference sequence). CDR3 length equals 16 residues. DNA of the CDR3: TGTGCTTGGACAGAATGGCAGGCGCTCTCTGGAAACACCATATATTTT. This codes for CAWTEWQALSGNTIYF.

This sequence joins TRBV27 and TRBJ1-1; 10 positions agree with TRBD1. V shed 0 bases, J shed 6 bases, and the junction held 10 bases outside the gene matches. There are 17 residues in the CDR3. The germline V gene encodes CDR1 MNHEY and CDR2 SMNVEV (reference sequence). The CDR3 is CASSLSGTGDYRSEAFF. For the CDR3, the DNA is TGTGCCAGCAGTTTATCGGGGACAGGGGACTATCGTTCTGAAGCTTTCTTT.

The V call is TRBV11-2, the J call TRBJ1-3; D not certain. Trimming left V 4 bases short and J 0 bases short, with 7 bases between. The CDR3 sequence is 14 residues long. The germline gives CDR1 SGHAT, CDR2 FQNNGV. This chain's CDR3 is CASSSGNSGNTIYF. CDR3 sequence (DNA): TGTGCCAGCAGCTCCGGGAACTCTGGAAACACCATATATTTT.

For the CDR3, the DNA is TGTGCCAGCAGTTTAGGAGTGGTTAGTACAGATACGCAGTATTTT. It encodes CASSLGVVSTDTQYF. The chain joins TRBV27 to TRBJ2-3; D gene unclear. Trimming stripped 2 bases from V and 3 bases from J, with 12 bases between. The CDR3 consists of 15 residues. CDR1 is MNHEY, CDR2 SMNVEV, per germline (reference sequence).

The rearrangement joins TRBV30 to TRBJ1-4; D is perhaps TRBD1 (6 bases). Germline V CDR1 and CDR2: GTSNPN, SVGIG (reference sequence). V was clipped by 3 bases and J by 10 bases, with 21 bases between them. The CDR3 totals 15 residues. The CDR3 loop is CAWSGGQGQGGKLFF. CDR3 DNA: TGTGCCTGGAGCGGCGGCCAAGGGCAAGGGGGAAAACTGTTTTTT.

The chain is built from TRBV3-1 (or the pseudogene TRBV3-2) and TRBJ1-6, with 8 bases lining up with TRBD1. V dropped 4 bases and J dropped 6; count of bases not matched to a gene: 5. Germline CDR1 reads LGHDT; CDR2 reads YNNKEL (reference sequence). The CDR3 extends over 15 amino acids. CDR3 protein: CASSPGTGSNSPLHF. The CDR3 nucleotides are TGTGCCAGCAGCCCAGGGACAGGTAGTAATTCACCCCTCCACTTT.

V usage is TRBV9 and J usage is TRBJ1-2, with a possible D match to TRBD1 (6 bases). Per the germline V gene, CDR1 is SGDLS and CDR2 is YYNGEE. Trimming left V 3 bases short and J 2 bases short, with 17 bases between. The CDR3 length is 16 residues. CDR3 residues: CASSANRDTQNYGYTF. The CDR3 DNA sequence: TGTGCCAGCAGCGCCAATCGGGACACACAAAACTATGGCTACACCTTC.

As for this clone: Other DNA sequences within the sample encode an identical CDR3. The chain joins TRBV25-1 to TRBJ1-2, with D unresolved. This CDR3 spans 13 amino acids. Germline CDR1 MGHDK, CDR2 SYGVNS. V was cut by 2 bases and J by 1 base, with 5 bases left in between. This chain's CDR3 is CASSEGGNYGYTF. The CDR3 DNA reads TGTGCCAGCAGTGAAGGCGGTAACTATGGCTACACCTTC.

The genes are TRBV6-1 and TRBJ1-4; D is undetermined. The germline V gene encodes CDR1 MNHNS and CDR2 SASEGT. The CDR3 loop spans 14 amino acids. V dropped 2 bases and J dropped 8 bases, with 12 bases sitting between them. The CDR3 DNA follows: TGTGCCAGCAGTGAACGCAGCCACGGGGAAAAACTGTTTTTT. It yields the protein CASSERSHGEKLFF.

This chain connects TRBV7-2 to TRBJ2-2; 8 nucleotides match TRBD2. Germline values: CDR1 SGHTA, CDR2 FQGNSA. CDR3 length: 17 residues. V lost 2 bases and J lost 0; bases outside the gene matches: 5. CDR3: CASSLRYGGANTGELFF. The CDR3 coding sequence is TGTGCCAGCAGCTTAAGATACGGGGGGGCGAACACCGGGGAGCTGTTTTTT.

The chain carries TRBV3-1 (or the pseudogene TRBV3-2) and TRBJ1-5; D may be TRBD1 (6 bases). With 2 bases removed from V and 7 bases from J, the gap between germline ends came to 18 bases. Germline-derived CDR1 and CDR2 are LGHDT and YNNKEL (reference sequence). The CDR3 totals 16 residues. The CDR3 sequence: CASSQNPTGVGQPQHF. The CDR3 nucleotides are TGTGCCAGCAGCCAAAACCCGACAGGAGTAGGCCAGCCCCAGCATTTT.

The J gene is TRBJ1-5, the V gene TRBV3-1 (or the pseudogene TRBV3-2); TRBD1 matches 8 bases. V gave up 1 base and J gave up 6 bases; unmatched junction bases: 2. The CDR3 is 14 residues long. The germline V gene encodes CDR1 LGHDT and CDR2 YNNKEL (reference sequence). The DNA of the CDR3 is TGTGCCAGCAGCCAAGTTACAGGGGGTCAGCCCCAGCATTTT. Amino acids: CASSQVTGGQPQHF.